The clone carrying this T cell receptor (beta chain) was detected ten times or more. Germline V lookup: CDR1 SEHNR, CDR2 FQNEAQ (reference sequence). The CDR3 contains 13 residues. Trimming shortened V by 8 bases and J by 6 bases, and 15 bases separated the two germline ends. The data originate from a study of early T cells in non-severe SARS-CoV-2 infection. TCRdb re-analysed the 5' RACE reads in MiXCR, keeping a single row per CDR3 protein. This table holds 35,000 to 40,000 distinct CDR3 sequences, under 5% found once. The chain links TRBV7-9 to TRBJ2-3, with D possibly matching TRBD2 (7 bases). The sequenced material came from whole blood. This TCR derives from an adult who was a healthcare worker with PCR-confirmed SARS-CoV-2 infection or an uninfected control (not recorded which). The CDR3 DNA follows: TGTGCCAGCGGGAGGGGGGGCGCGGATACGCAGTATTTT. Protein: CASGRGGADTQYF.